This T cell receptor (beta chain) was captured by sequencing in a study of PD-L1 blockade in urothelial cancer. Time point specified: peripheral blood 6 weeks after treatment start. The patients had locally advanced or metastatic urothelial carcinoma. Samples were collected from each patient before treatment and during treatment. Each patient gave between 1 and 8 of them in total. Clones were sequenced by immunoSEQ multiplex PCR, and TCRdb holds only the in-frame ones, with some missing. This sample has tens of thousands of clones, with about nine tenths found just once. This CDR3 spans 13 amino acids. V shed 7 bases and J shed 8 bases, with 17 bases lying between them. In germline, CDR1 is MNHEY, CDR2 SMNVEV (reference sequence).

The V gene is TRBV27, the J gene TRBJ1-1; D might be TRBD1 (5 bases). This TCR was recovered from a man in his sixties with urothelial cancer. This specimen consisted of PBMCs, obtained around atezolizumab (anti-PD-L1) treatment. The CDR3 sequence is CASIGTAGREAFF. For the CDR3, the DNA is TGTGCCAGCATCGGGACTGCAGGGCGAGAAGCTTTCTTT.